The sequence of this TCR beta chain was determined in a study of cytomegalovirus exposure and HLA in healthy donors. The PCR made use of 60 Vbeta and 13 Jbeta primers. Clones were sequenced by immunoSEQ multiplex PCR, and TCRdb holds only the in-frame ones, with some missing. The sample records 150,000 to 200,000 clones, 80% to 90% being singletons. The CDR3 is made up of 11 amino acids. V was clipped by 2 bases and J by 7 bases, with 6 bases between them. Germline CDR1 and CDR2: SEHNR and FQNEAQ (reference sequence). Donors showed nominal health when sampled, although they likely had unrecorded immune exposures.

This rearrangement joins TRBV7-9 to TRBJ2-7; D gene uncertain. Source material: PBMCs. The clonotype originates from a man aged 18 to 30 in good health and CMV-seropositive. The CDR3 DNA reads as TGTGCCAGCAGCTTATCTTCGGAGCAGTACTTC. It translates to CASSLSSEQYF.